This T cell receptor (beta chain) was observed in a study of vaccination and CD4 T cells after COVID-19. Across the whole study: The study enrolled six male and four female convalescents, two of whom were Hispanic.

The treatment here: roughly ten-day PBMC culture with coronavirus spike peptide pools or control peptides (ViraFEST assay). Following culture for around 10 days, CD4+ T cells were isolated by negative selection. The Oncomine TCR Beta short-read assay sequenced DNA from cultured CD4+ T cells. Extraction of genomic DNA was performed on cultured CD4+ T cells. Via MiXCR, TCRdb re-called the PCR reads, giving one row per CDR3 protein. Here the sample spans roughly 7,600 distinct CDR3 sequences, more than 50% being singletons. Turning to this clonotype: Its antigen is unknown.

The origin of this receptor is a human donor with COVID-19. Here the sequenced sample was cultured CD4+ T cells from blood, taken after SARS-CoV-2 vaccination.

Here the CDR3 DNA reads TGTGCCAGCAGTCCCCTTTGGGATGAGCAGTTCTTC. This sequence encodes CASSPLWDEQFF. The chain is built from TRBV6-2 or TRBV6-3 and TRBJ2-1; D uncertain. The length of the CDR3 is 12 residues. Trimming shortened V by 5 bases and J by 8 bases, and 10 bases separated the two germline ends. Germline V gene data show CDR1 as MNHEY and CDR2 as SVGEGT.